The 20 T cell receptor beta chains below come from one sample, sequenced in a study of CD8 T cells in ankylosing spondylitis. MiXCR was run by TCRdb on the 5' RACE reads, yielding one entry per CDR3 protein. The profile shows 150,000 to 200,000 distinct CDR3 sequences, roughly 11% of them singletons. Material: blood, either unsorted or a sorted T cell fraction (not recorded which). The receptors originated from a male donor with ankylosing spondylitis or in good health (not recorded which).

This clonotype was found many times. J is TRBJ1-1 and V is TRBV5-1; D is unclear. V was clipped by 4 bases and J by 3 bases, with 10 bases between them. The CDR3 is made up of 13 amino acids. Germline CDR1 is SGHRS and CDR2 is YFSETQ. The CDR3 sequence is CASSPFVDTEAFF. The DNA of the CDR3 is TGCGCCAGCAGCCCCTTTGTGGACACTGAAGCTTTCTTT.

This clonotype was found a few times. The V and J genes are TRBV10-2 and TRBJ1-5; no clear D gene. CDR3 length: 20 residues. Germline loops: CDR1 WSHSY, CDR2 SAAADI. V was shortened by 2 bases and J by 0 bases, with 23 bases between the two germline ends. CDR3 nucleotides: TGCGCCAGCAGTGAGACCCGGGTCAGCTTTCTCCGTAATAGCAATCAGCCCCAGCATTTT. It translates to CASSETRVSFLRNSNQPQHF.

This clonotype has ten or more counts. V is TRBV6-1 and J is TRBJ1-1; tentative D call: TRBD1 (5 bases). This CDR3 contains 14 residues. CDR1 and CDR2 (germline): MNHNS, SASEGT. Trimming took off 6 bases at V and 7 bases at J, with 18 bases between the two ends. DNA for the CDR3: TGTGCCAGCAGCCCCAGTGTTTTTAGGGGTGAAGCTTTCTTT. Its translation: CASSPSVFRGEAFF.

Many counts were recorded for this clonotype. This chain joins TRBV6-4 and TRBJ2-1; perhaps TRBD2 as D (5 bases). Germline loops: CDR1 MRHNA, CDR2 SNTAGT. This CDR3 has 15 residues. Trimming removed 7 bases at V and 0 bases at J, with 13 bases between. The CDR3, as DNA: TGTGCCAGCACCAAGGACTCGTCCTCCTACAATGAGCAGTTCTTC. It is translated as CASTKDSSSYNEQFF.

This clonotype occurred many times. This chain joins TRBV29-1 and TRBJ2-1, with D uncertain. This CDR3 spans 13 amino acids. Germline assignment: CDR1 SQVTM and CDR2 ANQGSEA. V was trimmed by 0 bases and J by 7 bases, leaving 10 bases between them. CDR3 sequence: CSVEENQENEQFF. CDR3 in DNA: TGCAGCGTTGAAGAGAATCAGGAAAATGAGCAGTTCTTC.

This clonotype came up many times. The V and J genes are TRBV9 and TRBJ2-5; D uncertain. The germline V gene encodes CDR1 SGDLS and CDR2 YYNGEE. Trimming left V 0 bases short and J 3 bases short, with 12 bases between. This CDR3 has 15 amino acids. The CDR3 loop reads CASSVVGSTKETQYF. CDR3 DNA sequence: TGTGCCAGCAGCGTAGTTGGCAGTACCAAAGAGACCCAGTACTTC. Based on the CDR3 plus reference TRBV9 and TRBJ2-5, the full variable domain is DSGVTQTPKHLITATGQRVTLRCSPRSGDLSVYWYQQSLDQGLQFLIQYYNGEERAKGNILERFSAQQFPDLHSELNLSSLELGDSALYFCASSVVGSTKETQYFGPGTRLLVL.

As concerns this clonotype: A junction boundary mismatches the germline segment, possibly from a read error. The V call is TRBV2, the J call TRBJ2-3; weak D call: TRBD1 (6 bases). The CDR3 has 15 amino acids. Germline CDR1 SNHLY, CDR2 FYNNEI. The CDR3 is CAGSERPDSADTQYF. The CDR3 region has the DNA TGTGCCGGCAGTGAACGCCCGGACAGCGCAGATACGCAGTATTTT.

Turning to this clonotype: The final CDR3 position lacks the conserved phenylalanine or tryptophan, pointing to a likely read error. The chain combines TRBV12-3 or TRBV12-4 with TRBJ2-5, with 10 bases lining up with TRBD1. The CDR3 consists of 15 residues. The J segment lost 4 bases and the V segment lost 0 bases, leaving 2 bases of the junction unmatched. Here the CDR3 DNA reads TGTGCCAGCAGTTTAGCCGGGACAGGGGCAGAGACCCAGTACTCC. As protein: CASSLAGTGAETQYS.

This clonotype was picked up many times. This chain joins TRBV4-3 and TRBJ2-1; D is ambiguous. Trimming stripped 0 bases from V and 10 bases from J, with 13 bases between. Germline CDR1 and CDR2: LGHNA and YSLEER. The CDR3 length is 14 residues. The DNA for the CDR3 is TGCGCCAGCAGCCAAGAGTTCAACAGCCCCGAGCAGTTCTTC. The encoded protein is CASSQEFNSPEQFF.

This clonotype was detected many times. The chain links TRBV24-1 to TRBJ1-1, with D perhaps TRBD1 (6 bases). The CDR3 sequence is 18 residues long. Per germline, CDR1 KGHDR and CDR2 SFDVKD. V lost 3 bases, J lost 1 base, and 20 bases lay in between. The CDR3 region has the DNA TGTGCCACCAGTGATCACTTACGCGGGAGGGGGAAGAACACTGAAGCTTTCTTT. As protein: CATSDHLRGRGKNTEAFF.

The sample holds many counts of this clonotype. This chain uses TRBV28 with TRBJ1-5, with a tentative D call TRBD1 (6 bases). This CDR3 has 13 residues. The V gene's germline CDR1 is MDHEN and CDR2 SYDVKM. Trimming took 8 bases from V and 7 from J, leaving 15 bases between them. CDR3 sequence reads: CASATGGAQPQHF. CDR3 in DNA: TGTGCCAGCGCAACGGGGGGGGCCCAGCCCCAGCATTTT.

As for this clonotype: Given a much more abundant clone one base away, this may be a read error. The chain carries TRBV29-1 and TRBJ2-4; D not resolved. V lost 1 base and J lost 7, with 5 bases in between. Germline values: CDR1 SQVTM, CDR2 ANQGSEA. The CDR3 spans 11 residues. The chain's CDR3 is CSVEGRNIQYF. In DNA form, the CDR3 reads TGCAGCGTTGAAGGGCGGAACATTCAGTACTTC.

The rearrangement joins TRBV18 to TRBJ1-4; no clear D gene. The CDR3 consists of 15 residues. CDR1 and CDR2 from the germline V gene are KGHSH and LQKENI. The V end lost 2 bases, the J end lost 4 bases, and 11 bases lay between the germline ends. CDR3 residues: CASSPTPFFNEKLFF. DNA for the CDR3: TGTGCCAGCTCACCAACTCCCTTTTTTAATGAAAAACTGTTTTTT.

V and J are TRBV12-3 or TRBV12-4 and TRBJ2-7; the D call may be TRBD1 or TRBD2 (6 bases each). This CDR3 contains 14 residues. Trimming removed 3 bases at V and 0 bases at J, with 9 bases between. The CDR3 region is CASSFGGHSYEQYF. The DNA of the CDR3 is TGTGCCAGCAGTTTTGGGGGGCACTCCTACGAGCAGTACTTC.

The chain links TRBV7-6 to TRBJ2-5; D might be TRBD1 (6 bases). Germline V gene lookup returns CDR1 SGHVS and CDR2 FNYEAQ. The length of the CDR3 is 13 residues. With 5 bases removed from V and 2 bases from J, the gap between germline ends came to 9 bases. Written as DNA, the CDR3 is TGTGCCAGCAGCCACGGACAGCAAGAGACCCAGTACTTC. Its translation is CASSHGQQETQYF.

This chain links TRBV6-1 with TRBJ1-2; D is possibly TRBD1 (5 bases). V was shortened by 5 bases and J by 4 bases, with 17 bases between the two germline ends. CDR3 length: 15 residues. Germline assignment: CDR1 MNHNS and CDR2 SASEGT. CDR3 sequence (DNA): TGTGCCAGCAGTAGAGAGACAGCCTTTAGCTATGGCTACACCTTC. Its translation is CASSRETAFSYGYTF.

Many counts were recorded for this clonotype. The chain has TRBV12-2 and TRBJ2-1; TRBD2, the D gene given by the table, was not confirmed from the DNA. TRBV12-2 is a pseudogene. This CDR3 has 16 amino acids. In nucleotides, the CDR3 is TGTGCAAGTCGCTCCTTTTTACGGGAGGTTTACAATGAGCAGTTCTTC. Its translation is CASRSFLREVYNEQFF.

A few counts support this clonotype. CDR3 sequence reads: CASSSSGAPWDTQYF. The CDR3 coding sequence is TGTGCCAGCAGCTCCAGCGGGGCCCCGTGGGATACGCAGTATTTT. The rearrangement uses TRBV7-2 and TRBJ2-3; TRBD2 matches at 7 bases. V trimming: 4 bases; J trimming: 6 bases; junction bases outside the gene matches: 10. The germline V gene encodes CDR1 SGHTA and CDR2 FQGNSA. CDR3 length: 15 amino acids.

This clonotype was recorded at least ten times. This rearrangement joins TRBV7-9 to TRBJ1-5, with 7 bases identical to TRBD1. J lost 2 bases, V lost 3 bases, and 10 bases had no gene match. CDR1 is SEHNR, CDR2 FQNEAQ, per germline (reference sequence). This CDR3 has 17 amino acids. CDR3 bases: TGTGCCAGCAGCTTGAGGACAGGAGTCCCTGGCAATCAGCCCCAGCATTTT. Protein product: CASSLRTGVPGNQPQHF.

This clonotype occurred a few times. The rearrangement links TRBV7-9 to TRBJ1-2; no definite D call. Trimming left V 5 bases short and J 12 bases short, with 4 bases between. The CDR3 covers 8 residues. Germline loops: CDR1 SEHNR, CDR2 FQNEAQ (reference sequence). The CDR3 coding sequence is TGTGCCAGCAGCCCCGACACCTTC. Residues: CASSPDTF.